A selection of T cell receptor beta chains follows, all from one sample in a study of blood T cell repertoires in COVID-19. The repertoire was sequenced with immunoSEQ multiplex PCR; TCRdb's copy has only in-frame clones and lacks some. Here the sample spans hundreds of thousands of clones, 85% to 90% being singletons. The sequencing input was peripheral blood. These receptors came from a woman aged 25-40 years with acute or convalescent COVID-19. Each CDR3 is given without its conserved first and last residue.

J gene: TRBJ1-5; V gene: TRBV20-1; CDR3 protein: SASQGQRQPQH
J gene: TRBJ2-2; V gene: TRBV12-3/TRBV12-4; CDR3 protein: ASRDSGGELF
J gene: TRBJ2-2; V gene: TRBV28; CDR3 protein: ASSLLSTANTGELF
J gene: TRBJ2-2; V gene: TRBV19; CDR3 protein: ASSFNTNTGELF
J gene: TRBJ2-3; V gene: TRBV7-9; CDR3 protein: ASIAPGVGADTQY
J gene: TRBJ2-3; V gene: TRBV15; CDR3 protein: ATSRGLAGVTDTQY
J gene: TRBJ1-5; V gene: TRBV19; CDR3 protein: ASSPRDRVNQPQH
J gene: TRBJ2-7; V gene: TRBV29-1; CDR3 protein: SVETGMAYEQY
J gene: TRBJ2-7; V gene: TRBV4-1; CDR3 protein: ASSPGTGGLDEQY
J gene: TRBJ2-4; V gene: TRBV4-1; CDR3 protein: ASRHPGQKGNIQY
J gene: TRBJ2-7; V gene: TRBV5-1; CDR3 protein: ASSSGTGVRYEQY
J gene: TRBJ2-3; V gene: TRBV6-5; CDR3 protein: ASSYLDTQY
J gene: TRBJ1-4; V gene: TRBV7-7; CDR3 protein: ASSLGRGTNEKLF
J gene: TRBJ2-3; V gene: TRBV12-3/TRBV12-4; CDR3 protein: ASSTGSDTQY
J gene: TRBJ2-1; V gene: TRBV27; CDR3 protein: ASSLGRGSDEQF
J gene: TRBJ2-7; V gene: TRBV3-1/TRBV3-2; CDR3 protein: ASSHPGRGYEQY
J gene: TRBJ1-1; V gene: TRBV18; CDR3 protein: ASSQTTGTIEAF
J gene: TRBJ1-4; V gene: TRBV9; CDR3 protein: ASSPSGATNEKLF
J gene: TRBJ1-2; V gene: TRBV30; CDR3 protein: AWSVPEGDGYT
J gene: TRBJ2-4; V gene: TRBV18; CDR3 protein: ASSLYSGGRNIQY
J gene: TRBJ1-5; V gene: TRBV30; CDR3 protein: AWSITGYGGNQPQH